The clone carrying this TCR beta chain was observed a few times. The V end was cut by 4 bases, the J end by 11 bases, with 21 bases between. The germline gives CDR1 SGHRS, CDR2 YFSETQ. The CDR3 extends over 14 amino acids. This record belongs to a study of T cells of healthy individuals. Using its own MiXCR run on the 5' RACE reads, TCRdb lists one record per CDR3 protein. The sample consists of tens of thousands of distinct CDR3 sequences, roughly 17% of them appearing once. The sequence derives from a human donor in good health. The chain joins TRBV5-1 to TRBJ1-1, with a tentative D call TRBD1 (6 bases). The CDR3 region has the DNA TGCGCCAGCAGCATCGCCCCGACAGGCGTTTCGGCTTTCTTT. Protein product: CASSIAPTGVSAFF.